This is a list of T cell receptor beta chains from one sample in a study of blood T cells in healthy people across ages. TCRdb redid the calling of the 5' RACE reads with MiXCR, one entry per CDR3 protein. The sample lists some 1.8 million distinct CDR3 sequences; about two fifths were seen once. The source material was blood. The origin of the receptors is a human donor in good health. The CDR3 runs from the conserved cysteine through the conserved F or W. A D gene is named only where the DNA matches it firmly. Not every row has a clone size; where given, it reads once, few, many or a size class.

j_gene,d_gene,abundance,v_gene,CDR3nt,CDR3aa
TRBJ1-4,.,few,TRBV25-1,TGTGCCAGCAGCCGACAAGGAGGGCTGGGTGAAAAACTGTTTTTT,CASSRQGGLGEKLFF
TRBJ1-2,.,many,TRBV5-1,TGCGCCAGCAGCTTGGAGGGGAACAATGGCTACACCTTC,CASSLEGNNGYTF
TRBJ2-3,.,few,TRBV29-1,TGCAGCGTTGGAACCCGACCAGATACGCAGTATTTT,CSVGTRPDTQYF
TRBJ2-5,.,many,TRBV6-5,TGTGCCAGCAGTTATTTGGGGGAAGAGACCCAGTACTTC,CASSYLGEETQYF
TRBJ2-1,.,few,TRBV4-3,TGCGCCAGTAGCTTACCCCAGAGCGGTGAGCAGTTCTTC,CASSLPQSGEQFF
TRBJ2-1,.,few,TRBV20-1,TGCAGTGCTGCATCTCCGACCTTATCCTACAATGAGCAGTTCTTC,CSAASPTLSYNEQFF
TRBJ1-1,.,few,TRBV7-2,TGTGCCAGCAGCACCGGGCCTCGAGGGGTTATGAACACTGAAGCTTTCTTT,CASSTGPRGVMNTEAFF
TRBJ1-1,.,few,TRBV10-3,TGTGCCATCAGTAGTTCAGGGGCGAACACTGAAGCTTTCTTT,CAISSSGANTEAFF
TRBJ2-7,TRBD2,few,TRBV5-1,TGCGCCAGCAGCACGACTAGCGGGGCTTACGAGCAGTACTTC,CASSTTSGAYEQYF
TRBJ2-7,TRBD2,once,TRBV9,TGTGCCGGCAGCGAATCTAGCGGGGGTAGGTACGAGCAGTACTTC,CAGSESSGGRYEQYF
TRBJ1-1,.,.,TRBV7-2,TGTGCCAGCAGCTCCTACCCGACCCATCTAAACACTGAAGCTTTCTTT,CASSSYPTHLNTEAFF
TRBJ2-7,.,.,TRBV12-3/TRBV12-4,TGTGCCAGCAGTTTTCAGGCCCAATACGAGCAGTACTTC,CASSFQAQYEQYF
TRBJ1-5,.,once,TRBV12-3/TRBV12-4,TGTGCCAGCAGTTCCGTCAACCAAAATCAGCCCCAGCATTTT,CASSSVNQNQPQHF
TRBJ1-2,.,once,TRBV7-9,TGTGCCAGCAGGCACGATACTAACTATGGCTACACCTTC,CASRHDTNYGYTF
TRBJ1-2,.,.,TRBV7-9,TGTGCCAGCAGCTCAAATGCTAACTATGGCTACACCTTC,CASSSNANYGYTF
TRBJ2-3,.,.,TRBV5-6,TGTGCCAGCAGCTCACTCGACCGGGACACCAGCACAGATACGCAGTATTTT,CASSSLDRDTSTDTQYF
TRBJ1-2,TRBD1,.,TRBV6-2/TRBV6-3,TGTGCCAGCACCGAGCTCGAGAGAACGGGACAGGGCCTTGGCTACACCTTC,CASTELERTGQGLGYTF
TRBJ1-1,TRBD1,.,TRBV20-1,TGCAGTGCTCACACAGGGGTGAACACTGAAGCTTTCTTT,CSAHTGVNTEAFF
TRBJ2-7,.,many,TRBV6-5,TGTGCCAGCAGCCCCAACAAACCTCCCTACGAGCAGTACTTC,CASSPNKPPYEQYF
TRBJ2-7,.,once,TRBV7-2,TGTGCCAGCAGCATGTTCTCAGGGGATTCAACCCGGGGCGACCCCTACGAGCAGTACTTC,CASSMFSGDSTRGDPYEQYF
TRBJ2-1,.,once,TRBV13,TGTGCCAGCAGCTTAGATTCCCCAGCAGGTAGAAGAAACAATGAGCAGTTCTTC,CASSLDSPAGRRNNEQFF
TRBJ2-7,.,once,TRBV5-1,TGCGCCAGCAGCCCAGTCGAGGGCTACGAGCAGTACTTC,CASSPVEGYEQYF
TRBJ2-5,.,few,TRBV7-2,TGTACCAGCAGCTTAGCGGGGCCCCATTATCAGGCCCAGTACTTC,CTSSLAGPHYQAQYF
TRBJ2-5,.,few,TRBV6-2/TRBV6-3,TGTGCCAGCAGTTACCTAGGTGGGGAGGTAGGAGAGACCCAGTACTTC,CASSYLGGEVGETQYF
TRBJ2-1,.,.,TRBV4-3,TGCGCCAGCAGCCAAGAGGCCGTAACTGAGCAGTTCTTC,CASSQEAVTEQFF
TRBJ1-1,.,.,TRBV3-1,.,CASSQVGTGVYEQYFGPGTEAFF
TRBJ2-3,TRBD2,few,TRBV12-5,TGTGCTAGTGGTTTAAGCGGGGTGAAAGATACGCAGTATTTT,CASGLSGVKDTQYF
TRBJ2-6,.,.,TRBV11-1,TGTGCCAGCAGCTCCGGAAAGTCTGGGGCCAACGTCCTGACTTTC,CASSSGKSGANVLTF
TRBJ1-5,.,once,TRBV12-3/TRBV12-4,TGTGCCAGCAGCCCGGGGTCCCGTGGGCCCCAGCATTTT,CASSPGSRGPQHF
TRBJ1-1,.,once,TRBV6-1,TGTGCCAGCAGTGTAAGGGGTTGGATCACTGAAGCTTTCTTT,CASSVRGWITEAFF
TRBJ1-5,TRBD1,.,TRBV28,TGTGCCAGCAGTTCCTCGACAGGGCTATTCTCGTATAGCAATCAGCCCCAGCATTTT,CASSSSTGLFSYSNQPQHF
TRBJ2-3,.,.,TRBV28,TGTGCCAGCAGCCCGACCAATTCCCCAGGTCTGGATACGCAGTATTTT,CASSPTNSPGLDTQYF
TRBJ1-2,.,.,TRBV5-6,TGTGCCGGCAGCTTCGACAGGTTGGAAGGCTACACCTTC,CAGSFDRLEGYTF
TRBJ1-2,.,.,TRBV20-1,TGCAGTGCTAGAGGGGACTCTAGGGATGGCTACACCTTC,CSARGDSRDGYTF
TRBJ2-1,TRBD2,.,TRBV4-3,TGCGCCAGCAGCCAAGCTAGCGGGGTATACAATGAGCAGTTCTTC,CASSQASGVYNEQFF
TRBJ2-1,.,.,TRBV4-2,TGTGCCAGCAGCCAGGGGGGCCGGGGCCGCAATGAGCAGTTCTTC,CASSQGGRGRNEQFF
TRBJ2-7,.,.,TRBV6-2/TRBV6-3,TGTGCCAGCACACGGTACCAAAACTCCTACGAGCAGTACTTC,CASTRYQNSYEQYF
TRBJ2-4,TRBD1,.,TRBV18,TGTGCCAGCTCACCAGGACAGGCGCCCACACTAGCCAAAAACATTCAGTACTTC,CASSPGQAPTLAKNIQYF
TRBJ2-3,.,.,TRBV7-9,TGTGCCAGCGGGGGGCGGGGGTCTGCTAGCACAGATACGCAGTATTTT,CASGGRGSASTDTQYF
TRBJ2-7,TRBD1,.,TRBV27,TGTGCCAGCAGTCCAGGGGGCGCGGACGAGCAGTACTTC,CASSPGGADEQYF
TRBJ2-1,.,.,TRBV7-2,TGTGCCAGCAGCTTACGCCTACAGGGTTACGAGCAGTTCTTC,CASSLRLQGYEQFF
TRBJ2-3,.,.,TRBV9,TGTGCCAGCAGCGTATTGGGGGATAGATACGCTGAAGCTGGGGATACGCAGTATTTT,CASSVLGDRYAEAGDTQYF
TRBJ2-7,.,few,TRBV20-1,TGCAGTGCTAGAGATTGGCTGAGCGTATCCCTGCCCCACGAGCAGTACTTC,CSARDWLSVSLPHEQYF
TRBJ1-5,.,.,TRBV6-5,TGTGCCAGCAGTTACCCCCATTATAGCAATCAGCCCCAGCATTTT,CASSYPHYSNQPQHF
TRBJ1-2,.,few,TRBV24-1,TGTGCCACCAGTGATTTGGGGCAGGACTATGGCTACACCTTC,CATSDLGQDYGYTF
TRBJ2-7,.,.,TRBV20-1,TGCAGTGCTAGTACTGGGGAGCAGTACTTC,CSASTGEQYF
TRBJ1-2,TRBD1,few,TRBV6-5,TGTGCCAGCAGTTACACGGGACAGGGGGGGTATGGCTACACCTTC,CASSYTGQGGYGYTF
TRBJ1-1,TRBD1,.,TRBV6-4,TGTGCCAGCAGTGTTGACCCGGGACAGGGGAAAGCTTTCTTT,CASSVDPGQGKAFF
TRBJ2-3,TRBD2,.,TRBV28,TGTGCCAGCTGGGGGGGGGATACGCAGTATTTT,CASWGGDTQYF
TRBJ2-4,.,.,TRBV7-9,TGTGCCAGCAGTTTCTTATACAACATTCAGTACTTC,CASSFLYNIQYF
TRBJ2-1,.,.,TRBV20-1,TGCAGTGCTAGATACAGCCTTAGGAATGAGCAGTTCTTC,CSARYSLRNEQFF
TRBJ2-1,TRBD2,few,TRBV5-1,TGCGCCAGCAGCCGTATCCTAGCGGGGGGCTACAATGAGCAGTTCTTC,CASSRILAGGYNEQFF
TRBJ2-7,.,.,TRBV12-3/TRBV12-4,TGTGCCAGCAGCCCTACTCCACTGGGCGACGAGCAGTACTTC,CASSPTPLGDEQYF
TRBJ2-7,.,.,TRBV28,TGTGCCAGCAGCGGGACATCCCTGCTGTACTTC,CASSGTSLLYF
TRBJ1-2,TRBD1,.,TRBV12-3/TRBV12-4,TGCGCCAGCAGCTCACCGACAGGGGTGAAGCGCTACACCTTC,CASSSPTGVKRYTF
TRBJ1-4,.,few,TRBV28,TGTGCCACCTCCTCGCGGGAAAAACTGTTTTTT,CATSSREKLFF
TRBJ1-6,.,few,TRBV7-2,TGTGCCAGCAGCTTAGTTTCCGGGGGCTCCTATAATTCACCCCTCCACTTT,CASSLVSGGSYNSPLHF
TRBJ2-7,.,many,TRBV29-1,TGCAGCGTAGACTCCTACGAGCAGTACTTC,CSVDSYEQYF
TRBJ2-7,.,.,TRBV7-9,TGTGCCAGCAGTTTAAGTAAAATGGGGAGGGAGCAGTACTTC,CASSLSKMGREQYF